The entry below gives a single T cell receptor beta chain sequence along with its context. No antigen is known for it. This entry comes from a study of T cell responses to AZD1222 COVID-19 vaccine. Overall study results and limits: There were mostly white British donors and more females than males, and clonal diversity was possibly underestimated. Seropositive at baseline were only a handful of AZD1222 recipients.

Using immunoSEQ multiplex PCR, the repertoire was profiled, and TCRdb retains in-frame clones only, with some absent. This table has about 140,000 clones, 85% appearing once. Trimming at V came to 2 bases and at J to 5 bases, leaving 5 bases not matched to a gene. The CDR3 sequence is 15 residues long. Germline CDR1 and CDR2: MDHEN and SYDVKM. This TCR came from an adult who received the MenACWY meningococcal vaccine as a control. The V call is TRBV28, the J call TRBJ2-5; TRBD1 agrees at 10 bases. This material consisted of peripheral blood, taken 28 days after the second dose of the MenACWY control vaccine. Here the CDR3 DNA reads TGTGCCAGCAGTTTAGCCGGGACAGGGGATGAGACCCAGTACTTC. This encodes CASSLAGTGDETQYF.